This TCR beta chain appears in the sequencing data of a study of response to subunit inactivated influenza vaccine. General study findings and limits: Each seasonal influenza vaccination, the authors suggested, recruits few new T cells.

V was pared by 4 bases and J by 3 bases, with 26 bases between. This CDR3 contains 20 residues. CDR1 is SGHRS, CDR2 YFSETQ, per germline. A single record per CDR3 protein comes from TCRdb applying MiXCR to the RT-PCR reads. The profile shows about 800,000 distinct CDR3 sequences, over 20% of them singletons. This clonotype was observed a handful of times. Its target is unknown. The sample was PBMCs from blood, taken roughly 5 days after vaccination. The chain couples TRBV5-1 to TRBJ2-6, with D possibly TRBD2 on 6 matching bases. The receptor was isolated from a man aged 45-65 years who received an inactivated influenza vaccine. Here the CDR3 reads CASSHPPGSPPLYGANVLTF. CDR3 DNA: TGCGCCAGCAGCCATCCCCCCGGGAGCCCACCTCTTTATGGGGCCAACGTCCTGACTTTC.